The entry below gives a single T cell receptor beta chain sequence along with its context. Regarding treatment: randomized to nivolumab then ipilimumab (arm A) or the reverse (arm B). The germline V gene encodes CDR1 SQVTM and CDR2 ANQGSEA. The CDR3 is made up of 15 amino acids. The V segment lost 5 bases and the J segment 5 bases; nucleotides outside the gene matches: 9. TCRdb's copy holds only in-frame clones and misses some; the assay was immunoSEQ multiplex PCR. This sample has around 18,000 clones; approximately 69% occur once, and the top ten carry around 18%. These data are taken from a study of sequential checkpoint blockade in melanoma.

This receptor was identified in a human donor with melanoma. The sequencing used CD8+ T cells sorted from blood (inferred from file names), collected from a patient given nivolumab and ipilimumab in sequence. The chain links TRBV29-1 to TRBJ2-1, with 10 bases aligning to TRBD1. For the CDR3, the DNA is TGCAGCGTTAAGGAGTGGGACAGGGGTCACAATGAGCAGTTCTTC. It yields the protein CSVKEWDRGHNEQFF.